A single TCR beta chain is shown here with its context. This sample is part of a study of blood T cell repertoires in COVID-19. The overall study: COVID-19 samples, acute and convalescent, were from the United States, Italy and Spain.

In the original analysis: Counts of nucleated cells, estimated from reference gene primer amplification, were obtained. Method: immunoSEQ multiplex PCR; TCRdb's copy keeps in-frame clones and lacks some. V and J calls and clone size are those listed in that table; D and trimming were worked out from the DNA. The sample contains about 67,000 clones, approximately 87% of which appear only once. Trimming removed 0 bases at V and 0 bases at J, with 11 bases between. The germline V gene has CDR1 MNHEY and CDR2 SVGAGI. The CDR3 covers 16 residues. V usage is TRBV6-5 and J usage is TRBJ2-5; the D gene is possibly TRBD2 (6 bases). The receptor was isolated from a middle-aged man with active COVID-19. The sequenced sample consisted of peripheral blood. CDR3 region: CASSYSASAYQETQYF. The CDR3 nucleotides are TGTGCCAGCAGTTACTCGGCTAGCGCCTACCAAGAGACCCAGTACTTC.